These T cell receptor beta chains were read from a single sample in a study of blood T cell repertoires in COVID-19. Repertoires were generated with immunoSEQ multiplex PCR, while TCRdb's copy carries only in-frame clones and drops some. There are hundreds of thousands of clones in the sample; approximately 90% occur only once, and 2.5% to 3.5% lies in the top ten. Specimen: PBMCs or T cells enriched from blood (not recorded which). The source is a woman in her 50s who had recovered from COVID-19. Each CDR3 is given without its conserved first and last residue. Fields, in order: V gene, clone size, D gene, J gene, CDR3 protein. D genes are given only for firm matches. Size values are once, few and many counts, or a class for expanded clones, and some rows have none.

>TRBV9|NA|NA|TRBJ1-2
ASGQGRGYT
>TRBV10-2|NA|NA|TRBJ2-7
ASSESNARGEQY
>TRBV11-2|NA|TRBD1|TRBJ1-1
ASSPRGQGARAA
>TRBV29-1|once|TRBD2|TRBJ2-4
SVEDLAGGPRGEY
>TRBV24-1|NA|TRBD2|TRBJ2-7
ATSDAGTSGKYEQY
>TRBV19|NA|NA|TRBJ2-1
ASSTTFYEYEQF
>TRBV30|NA|NA|TRBJ1-3
AWRPRVISSGNTIY
>TRBV5-1|NA|NA|TRBJ2-2
ASSLQDPTGELF
>TRBV15|NA|TRBD1|TRBJ1-2
ATSVFRDSSSNYGYT
>TRBV4-1|NA|NA|TRBJ2-7
ASSQVDGTYEQY
>TRBV28|NA|TRBD1|TRBJ1-4
ASSHRTGGNEKLF
>TRBV3-1/TRBV3-2|NA|TRBD1|TRBJ1-5
ASSQGWTGSNQPQH
>TRBV7-9|NA|TRBD2|TRBJ2-3
ASSLAVTSGRPPDTQY
>TRBV24-1|few|NA|TRBJ1-5
ATSDSLRASINQPQH
>TRBV7-2|NA|NA|TRBJ2-1
ASSSPTRPYNEQF
>TRBV4-3|NA|NA|TRBJ1-5
ASSNLGNQPQH
>TRBV27|NA|TRBD1|TRBJ2-1
ASSPPPGQGMHEQF
>TRBV29-1|NA|NA|TRBJ1-2
SVEEKTDTNYGYT
>TRBV28|NA|TRBD1|TRBJ2-2
ASSYPGTGRTGELF
>TRBV9|NA|TRBD2|TRBJ2-3
ASSGRTSGRAGDTQY
>TRBV9|NA|NA|TRBJ1-5
ASSVEGRVNEPQH
>TRBV1|NA|NA|TRBJ1-5
TSSQEKGRGPNQPQH
>TRBV11-2|NA|TRBD1|TRBJ1-5
ASSRDRGQPQH
>TRBV28|NA|TRBD1|TRBJ2-7
ASSQQGTTYEQY
>TRBV2|NA|NA|TRBJ1-4
ASSDQGPNEKLF
>TRBV28|NA|NA|TRBJ2-7
ACETVYEQY
>TRBV19|NA|NA|TRBJ1-5
ASTDSLNQPQH
>TRBV24-1|NA|TRBD2|TRBJ2-1
ATSDQREKDEQF
>TRBV29-1|NA|NA|TRBJ1-4
SVVGQATNEKLF
>TRBV2|NA|TRBD2|TRBJ2-5
ASRPGLAGETQY
>TRBV10-3|NA|NA|TRBJ1-2
AISVGSLDYGYT
>TRBV7-6|NA|NA|TRBJ1-3
ASSLVAPSSGNTIY
>TRBV6-5|NA|TRBD2|TRBJ2-7
ASGRTSGYEQY
>TRBV2|NA|TRBD1|TRBJ1-1
ASRVGTAEAF
>TRBV18|NA|NA|TRBJ1-6
ASSPPGSYNSPLH
>TRBV28|NA|TRBD1|TRBJ1-1
ASGGRGPEAF
>TRBV28|NA|TRBD1|TRBJ1-2
ASTPRRGYYGYT
>TRBV6-2/TRBV6-3|NA|NA|TRBJ1-3
ASSTTGSVGNTIY
>TRBV28|NA|TRBD2|TRBJ2-7
ASSSGTSAKGGYEQY
>TRBV27|NA|TRBD1|TRBJ2-7
ASSLGQVYEQY
>TRBV14|NA|NA|TRBJ1-1
ASSQDRGGAF
>TRBV28|NA|TRBD1|TRBJ2-7
ASSSDRGPIKY
>TRBV19|NA|NA|TRBJ1-2
ASSISVYGYT
>TRBV7-8|NA|TRBD2|TRBJ2-7
ASSLPGLVSYEQY
>TRBV19|NA|NA|TRBJ1-6
ASSPGGAPLH
>TRBV9|NA|TRBD2|TRBJ2-1
ASSGLAGVVNEQF
>TRBV5-1|few|TRBD1|TRBJ2-7
ASSVQSGTGLEQY
>TRBV11-3|NA|NA|TRBJ2-3
ASSLGLSTDTQY
>TRBV7-8|few|TRBD2|TRBJ2-5
ASSTRGSGSETQY
>TRBV6-4|once|NA|TRBJ2-3
ASSVQSTDTQY
>TRBV9|NA|NA|TRBJ2-7
ASSVGLRGGLEQY
>TRBV6-5|NA|TRBD1|TRBJ1-2
ASSRDSLNYGYT
>TRBV5-4|NA|TRBD1|TRBJ1-6
ASSLAGTGGVPLH